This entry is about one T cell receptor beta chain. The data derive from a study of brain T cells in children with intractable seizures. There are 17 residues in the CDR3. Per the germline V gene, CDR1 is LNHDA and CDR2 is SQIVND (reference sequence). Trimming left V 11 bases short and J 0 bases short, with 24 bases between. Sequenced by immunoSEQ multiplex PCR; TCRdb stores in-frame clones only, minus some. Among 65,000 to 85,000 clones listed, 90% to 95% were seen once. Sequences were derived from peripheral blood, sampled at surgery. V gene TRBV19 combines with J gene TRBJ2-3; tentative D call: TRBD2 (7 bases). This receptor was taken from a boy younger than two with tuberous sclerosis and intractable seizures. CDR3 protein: CASSTPRAGASTDTQYF. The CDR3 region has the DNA TGTGCCTCCAGTACCCCAAGGGCGGGGGCAAGCACAGATACGCAGTATTTT.